This entry describes one T cell receptor beta chain. Method: immunoSEQ multiplex PCR; TCRdb's copy keeps in-frame clones and lacks some. The table lists 120,000 to 150,000 clones, about four fifths of them singletons. The ends lost 7 bases at V and 1 base at J; junction bases unmatched: 8. Germline assignment: CDR1 SGHTS and CDR2 YDEGEE. The CDR3 has 15 residues. This record belongs to a study of blood T cell repertoires in COVID-19. The chain has TRBV5-8 and TRBJ2-3; 8 nucleotides match TRBD1. Sequencing was done on a sample of peripheral blood. This sequence originates from a human donor in a cohort sampled during active COVID-19. CDR3 nucleotide sequence: TGTGCCAGCGGACGCCTGGGACAGGGCACAGATACGCAGTATTTT. The encoded protein is CASGRLGQGTDTQYF.